This T cell receptor beta chain was documented in a study of T cells after yellow fever vaccination. On the study more broadly: The SMART-Seq v4 Ultra Low Input method served to prepare the low-cell-number fractions.

This clonotype turned up a few times. Germline V gene lookup returns CDR1 SGHRS and CDR2 YFSETQ. The V gene end was trimmed by 3 bases and the J gene end by 7 bases; junction bases not matched to a gene: 3. The CDR3 covers 13 residues. The 5'RACE template-switching step produced TCR cDNA and added a universal primer site and UMIs. Each CDR3 protein gets one entry after TCRdb re-called the 5' RACE reads with MiXCR. The table has roughly 150,000 distinct CDR3 sequences, under 8% seen once. This sequence was found in a young man who received the YFV17D yellow fever vaccine. The sample in question was CD4+ T cells sorted from PBMCs, obtained 10 days after the yellow fever booster vaccination. V gene TRBV5-1 combines with J gene TRBJ2-2; TRBD1 agrees at 7 bases. The CDR3: CASSSTGVGELFF. The DNA of the CDR3 is TGCGCCAGCAGCTCTACAGGGGTCGGGGAGCTGTTTTTT.